Below, 25 T cell receptor beta chains from the same sample are listed, as sequenced in a study of T-cell reconstitution after alpha-beta-depleted transplantation in children. The library targeted TCRbeta and was prepared with unique molecular identifiers. One entry per CDR3 protein results from TCRdb running MiXCR on the PCR reads. The sample has about 600,000 distinct CDR3 sequences, approximately 12% seen once. The specimen comprised PBMCs, mostly from graft donor cells, sampled 360 days after TCRalphabeta/CD19-depleted stem cell transplant. The source of these receptors is a male patient under 18 who had a stem cell transplant for acute myeloid leukemia, so the T cells may come from the graft donor.

The chain recombines TRBV6-5 with TRBJ1-6, with D uncertain. Trimming removed 0 bases at V and 10 bases at J, with 13 bases between. The CDR3 has 15 amino acids. From germline, CDR1 is MNHEY and CDR2 SVGAGI. As DNA, the CDR3 is TGTGCCAGCAGTTACTCTGGAGGGATTGTGTCACCCCTCCACTTT. Translation gives CASSYSGGIVSPLHF.

V gene TRBV6-1 combines with J gene TRBJ2-7; D is possibly TRBD2 (6 bases). Trimming cost V 11 bases and J 4 bases, with 21 bases left between them. Germline V gives CDR1 MNHNS, CDR2 SASEGT. This CDR3 region has 14 residues. The CDR3: CAAPGTSRGYEQYF. In nucleotides, the CDR3 is TGTGCCGCCCCTGGGACTTCTCGAGGGTACGAGCAGTACTTC.

The chain couples TRBV4-2 to TRBJ1-1; a weak D match, TRBD1 (5 bases). The CDR3 is made up of 15 amino acids. Looked up from germline, CDR1 is LGHNA and CDR2 is YNFKEQ. The germline V and J ends were trimmed by 3 bases and 4 bases, with 15 bases remaining between them. CDR3 in DNA: TGTGCCAGCAGCCAGATAGAGGGGTGGGGCACTGAAGCTTTCTTT. Its protein product is CASSQIEGWGTEAFF.

This clonotype was picked up a small number of times. V gene TRBV28 combines with J gene TRBJ2-1, with D perhaps TRBD1 or TRBD2 (6 bases each). In germline, CDR1 is MDHEN, CDR2 SYDVKM. The CDR3 contains 12 residues. The V and J ends lost 7 bases and 12 bases respectively, with 16 bases between them. The CDR3 here is CASKGGGEGQFF. The CDR3 bases are TGTGCCAGCAAAGGGGGAGGAGAGGGGCAGTTCTTC.

This clonotype was detected ten times or more. The chain's CDR3 is CASSFSRLAEQYF. DNA for the CDR3: TGTGCCAGCAGTTTTAGTCGACTAGCGGAGCAGTACTTC. The chain links TRBV27 to TRBJ2-7, with 8 positions matching TRBD2. Trimming took 3 bases from V and 7 from J; bases not matched to a gene: 5. The CDR3 covers 13 residues. Germline values: CDR1 MNHEY, CDR2 SMNVEV (reference sequence).

The sample holds a few counts of this clonotype. The chain uses TRBV27 and TRBJ1-3; D gene ambiguous. This CDR3 is 13 amino acids long. Germline values: CDR1 MNHEY, CDR2 SMNVEV (reference sequence). V lost 7 bases and J lost 1, with 8 bases in between. CDR3 residues: CASKRVSGNTIYF. The CDR3 nucleotides read TGTGCCAGCAAGAGAGTGTCTGGAAACACCATATATTTT.

This clonotype occurred a few times. The chain employs TRBV20-1 and TRBJ2-7; the match to TRBD2 covers 13 bases. V was pared by 5 bases and J by 1 base, with 8 bases of the junction left unmatched. Per the germline V gene, CDR1 is DFQATT and CDR2 is SNEGSKA (reference sequence). CDR3 length: 16 amino acids. CDR3 residues: CSAEGTSGTPSYEQYF. The CDR3 DNA sequence: TGCAGTGCTGAGGGGACTAGCGGGACTCCTTCCTACGAGCAGTACTTC.

This clonotype was counted only a few times. The V and J genes are TRBV13 and TRBJ2-2; D might be TRBD2 (5 bases). CDR1 is PRHDT, CDR2 FYEKMQ, per germline (reference sequence). Trimming left V 7 bases short and J 11 bases short, with 11 bases between. The CDR3 covers 11 residues. The CDR3 DNA sequence: TGTGCCAGCAAAAACCGGGGAGAGCTGTTTTTT. It translates to CASKNRGELFF.

CDR3 coding DNA: TGTGCCAGCAGCTTCAACAGGGGGCGTCACGGGGAGCTGTTTTTT. Residues: CASSFNRGRHGELFF. The gene calls are TRBV7-6 and TRBJ2-2, with TRBD1 matching 9 bases. Germline V gene sequence: CDR1 SGHVS, CDR2 FNYEAQ. Germline trimming cut 3 bases from V and 7 bases from J; bases unmatched to any gene: 6. This CDR3 region has 15 residues.

Only one count was recorded for this clonotype. The chain has TRBV7-2 and TRBJ2-7, with 13 bases identical to TRBD2. The CDR3 loop spans 16 amino acids. V trimming: 4 bases; J trimming: 5 bases; junction bases outside the gene matches: 8. Looked up from germline, CDR1 is SGHTA and CDR2 is FQGNSA. Written as DNA, the CDR3 is TGTGCCAGCAGCTCCCGGACTAGCGGGAGTGTCAACGAGCAGTACTTC. It translates to CASSSRTSGSVNEQYF.

This clonotype was observed a few times. This sequence joins TRBV5-1 and TRBJ2-1, with D unclear. Deletions cut 1 base from V and 4 bases from J, with 9 bases between. The CDR3 loop spans 14 amino acids. Germline V lookup: CDR1 SGHRS, CDR2 YFSETQ. CDR3 in amino acids: CASSLTQRYNEQFF. As DNA, the CDR3 is TGCGCCAGCAGCTTGACGCAGCGATACAATGAGCAGTTCTTC.

This clonotype appeared a few times. The J gene is TRBJ2-7, the V gene TRBV20-1, with 7 positions matching TRBD1. Germline V gene data show CDR1 as DFQATT and CDR2 as SNEGSKA (reference sequence). The CDR3 runs to 13 residues. The ends lost 6 bases at V and 6 bases at J; junction bases unmatched: 11. As DNA, the CDR3 is TGCAGTGCCAGGACAGGTCGAGCCTCCGAGCAGTACTTC. Translation gives CSARTGRASEQYF.

Ten or more counts support this clonotype. The genes are TRBV12-3 or TRBV12-4 and TRBJ2-2; 8 bases line up with TRBD2. The CDR3 is 17 amino acids. The V and J ends lost 0 bases and 6 bases, in that order; junction bases with no gene match: 9. The CDR3 loop is CASSLAPGGVGPGELFF. The CDR3 DNA follows: TGTGCCAGCAGTTTAGCGCCGGGGGGGGTTGGGCCCGGGGAGCTGTTTTTT.

The sample holds many counts of this clonotype. The J gene is TRBJ2-1, the V gene TRBV27, with D tentatively TRBD2 (6 bases). CDR1 is MNHEY, CDR2 SMNVEV, per germline (reference sequence). The CDR3 runs to 13 residues. Trimming stripped 5 bases from V and 9 bases from J, with 14 bases between. The chain's CDR3 is CASSPTGVGEQFF. DNA of the CDR3: TGTGCCAGCAGTCCCACGGGAGTTGGTGAGCAGTTCTTC.

The sample holds a few counts of this clonotype. J is TRBJ2-7 and V is TRBV15, with D maybe TRBD2 (6 bases). The CDR3 runs 16 residues. Trimming removed 0 bases at V and 3 bases at J, with 15 bases between. From germline, CDR1 is LNHNV and CDR2 YYDKDF (reference sequence). The CDR3 region has the DNA TGTGCCACCAGCAGAGAGGGGGGAGCGGGCCTCTACGAGCAGTACTTC. Residues: CATSREGGAGLYEQYF.

This chain uses TRBV7-9 with TRBJ2-3; 13 nucleotides agree with TRBD2. Looked up from germline, CDR1 is SEHNR and CDR2 is FQNEAQ (reference sequence). This CDR3 is built from 16 residues. The ends lost 5 bases at V and 4 bases at J; junction bases unmatched: 6. The CDR3 region is CASSPRTSGRSDTQYF. DNA for the CDR3: TGTGCCAGCAGCCCCCGGACTAGCGGGAGATCAGATACGCAGTATTTT.

This sequence joins TRBV11-2 and TRBJ2-1; 8 nucleotides line up with TRBD2. V shed 1 base, J shed 4 bases, and the junction held 6 bases outside the gene matches. CDR3 length: 16 residues. CDR1 and CDR2 from the germline V gene are SGHAT and FQNNGV. The CDR3 spells CASSLGGSGTYNEQFF. CDR3 DNA: TGTGCCAGCAGCTTAGGTGGTAGCGGGACATACAATGAGCAGTTCTTC.

This clonotype was seen at least ten times. V and J are TRBV29-1 and TRBJ2-1, with TRBD1 identical over 7 bases. V shed 6 bases and J 4 bases; nucleotides not matched to a gene: 6. The CDR3 spans 13 residues. The germline V gene has CDR1 SQVTM and CDR2 ANQGSEA. The CDR3 DNA is TGCAGCGTCGCACCACAGGGGTACAATGAGCAGTTCTTC. It encodes CSVAPQGYNEQFF.

The CDR3 loop is CASSIISVHEQFF. The CDR3 region has the DNA TGTGCCAGTAGTATAATTAGCGTCCATGAGCAGTTCTTC. The chain joins TRBV19 to TRBJ2-1; tentatively, D is TRBD2 (5 bases). The CDR3 sequence is 13 residues long. Germline CDR1 and CDR2: LNHDA and SQIVND (reference sequence). V was clipped by 2 bases and J by 8 bases, with 10 bases between them.

The V and J genes are TRBV12-3 or TRBV12-4 and TRBJ2-1; D uncertain. The CDR3 totals 13 residues. The ends were cut back, 6 bases at V and 5 bases at J, with 11 bases in the middle. This CDR3 reads CASRPLRDNEQFF. Written as DNA, the CDR3 is TGTGCCAGCAGGCCTCTTAGAGACAATGAGCAGTTCTTC.

This chain uses TRBV6-2 or TRBV6-3 with TRBJ2-1, with 7 bases fitting TRBD2. Per germline, CDR1 MNHEY and CDR2 SVGEGT. The ends lost 0 bases at V and 3 bases at J; junction bases unmatched: 5. The CDR3 extends over 16 amino acids. CDR3 residues: CASSYSGGSYYNEQFF. CDR3 nucleotide sequence: TGTGCCAGCAGTTACTCGGGCGGGAGCTACTACAATGAGCAGTTCTTC.

The V and J genes are TRBV2 and TRBJ2-1; 12 bases line up with TRBD2. Germline loops: CDR1 SNHLY, CDR2 FYNNEI. The V segment lost 9 bases and the J segment 5 bases; nucleotides outside the gene matches: 11. The CDR3 extends over 16 amino acids. As DNA, the CDR3 is TGTGCCAGACAACTAGCGGGAGGTTTCCCGGACAATGAGCAGTTCTTC. This sequence encodes CARQLAGGFPDNEQFF.

V and J are TRBV19 and TRBJ2-7; a possible D gene is TRBD2 (6 bases). V was pared by 2 bases and J by 5 bases, with 13 bases between. This CDR3 region has 14 residues. The germline gives CDR1 LNHDA, CDR2 SQIVND (reference sequence). The CDR3 DNA reads TGTGCCAGTAGTATAAGTGGCGGGGTGGACGAGCAGTACTTC. Amino acids: CASSISGGVDEQYF.

The J gene is TRBJ2-7, the V gene TRBV15; the match to TRBD1 covers 9 bases. Germline V gene data show CDR1 as LNHNV and CDR2 as YYDKDF (reference sequence). J was trimmed by 2 bases and V by 0 bases; bases with no gene match: 8. This CDR3 is built from 17 residues. CDR3 residues: CATSRDIGQGYTYEQYF. The CDR3 nucleotides are TGTGCCACCAGCAGAGATATCGGACAGGGGTATACCTACGAGCAGTACTTC.

This sequence joins TRBV27 and TRBJ2-1; D is perhaps TRBD1 (5 bases). Trimming cost V 7 bases and J 5 bases, with 15 bases left between them. The CDR3 runs 14 residues. Germline loops: CDR1 MNHEY, CDR2 SMNVEV (reference sequence). CDR3 DNA sequence: TGTGCCAGCAAGGCCCAGGGTGGTCACAATGAGCAGTTCTTC. Encoded protein: CASKAQGGHNEQFF.